This entry describes one TCR beta chain. This record comes from a study of control samples from healthy donors and cancer patients. The germline V and J ends were trimmed by 4 bases and 5 bases, with 12 bases remaining between them. The CDR3 loop spans 13 amino acids. Germline V lookup: CDR1 SGHAT, CDR2 FQNNGV. The table came from immunoSEQ multiplex PCR; TCRdb's copy has only in-frame clones and leaves some out. The sample includes about 120,000 clones, roughly 90% of them seen just once. The V and J genes are TRBV11-2 and TRBJ2-7, with a possible D match to TRBD1 (7 bases). The clonotype was recovered from a man aged 18 to 30 in good health. Material: blood. CDR3 residues: CASSSTGEDEQYF. Written as DNA, the CDR3 is TGTGCCAGCAGCTCCACAGGGGAGGACGAGCAGTACTTC.